This passage covers 28 T cell receptor beta chains from one sample sequenced in a study of molecular identifiers for immune sequencing clone quantification. One entry per CDR3 protein, called by TCRdb with MiXCR from the PCR reads. The sample has about 36,000 distinct CDR3 sequences, around 18% seen once; the top ten hold about 6.2%. The material sequenced was naive CD8+ T cells from blood, with Jurkat cell RNA spiked in. Documented subset: FACS-sorted CD8+CD4-CCR7+CD45RA+ naive T cells. These receptors were collected from a human donor in good health. Some libraries in this study had Jurkat cell RNA spiked in.

There are many counts of this clonotype. The chain employs TRBV4-3 and TRBJ2-7, with D unresolved. Between the trimmed V and J ends, which lost 4 bases and 0 bases, there was a span of 10 bases. Germline V gene sequence: CDR1 LGHNA, CDR2 YSLEER. The CDR3 covers 14 residues. The CDR3 bases are TGCGCCAGCAGCCCTGCGCTAGGCTCCTACGAGCAGTACTTC. This sequence encodes CASSPALGSYEQYF.

V usage is TRBV4-1 and J usage is TRBJ2-6; weak D call: TRBD2 (5 bases). V was clipped by 0 bases and J by 5 bases, with 11 bases between them. This CDR3 contains 16 residues. Germline V gene lookup returns CDR1 MGHRA and CDR2 YSYEKL. The chain's CDR3 is CASSQEIGVWANVLTF. In DNA, the CDR3 is TGCGCCAGCAGCCAAGAAATCGGGGTCTGGGCCAACGTCCTGACTTTC.

This clonotype showed up just a few times. The genes are TRBV15 and TRBJ2-2; D ambiguous. In germline, CDR1 is LNHNV, CDR2 YYDKDF (reference sequence). The CDR3 covers 18 residues. The V gene lost 2 bases and the J gene lost 2 bases, with 18 bases spanning the gap. The CDR3 DNA sequence: TGTGCCACCAGCAGACAGAGCTGGGAATTTACTAACACCGGGGAGCTGTTTTTT. This encodes CATSRQSWEFTNTGELFF.

This clonotype has ten or more counts. This chain connects TRBV28 to TRBJ2-4, with D uncertain. The germline V gene encodes CDR1 MDHEN and CDR2 SYDVKM. The CDR3 totals 11 residues. V was cut by 3 bases and J by 10 bases, with 7 bases left in between. CDR3 DNA: TGTGCCAGCAGTTTCCCGGGTATTCAGTACTTC. Residues: CASSFPGIQYF.

The sample holds many counts of this clonotype. V gene TRBV27 combines with J gene TRBJ2-5, with D unclear. This CDR3 spans 12 amino acids. The germline V and J ends were trimmed by 6 bases and 5 bases, with 10 bases remaining between them. Germline CDR1 MNHEY, CDR2 SMNVEV (reference sequence). The CDR3 region is CASRKLGETQYF. The CDR3 coding sequence is TGTGCCAGCAGGAAATTGGGGGAGACCCAGTACTTC.

This clonotype was counted ten times or more. The chain employs TRBV7-2 and TRBJ1-6, with a weak D call TRBD1 (6 bases). The V end lost 2 bases, the J end lost 9 bases, and 20 bases lay between the germline ends. From germline, CDR1 is SGHTA and CDR2 FQGNSA. There are 17 residues in the CDR3. CDR3 nucleotide sequence: TGTGCCAGCAGCTTAAAATCCGTAAGGGGGTGGCCTTCACCCCTCCACTTT. Translated: CASSLKSVRGWPSPLHF. The whole variable domain, remainder taken from reference TRBV7-2 and TRBJ1-6, is GAGVSQSPSNKVTEKGKDVELRCDPISGHTALYWYRQSLGQGLEFLIYFQGNSAPDKSGLPSDRFSAERTGGSVSTLTIQRTQQEDSAVYLCASSLKSVRGWPSPLHFGNGTRLTVT.

This clonotype was recorded at least ten times. The chain has TRBV2 and TRBJ1-1; no clear D gene. The V and J ends lost 1 base and 3 bases respectively, with 9 bases between them. Per the germline V gene, CDR1 is SNHLY and CDR2 is FYNNEI. This CDR3 region has 14 residues. CDR3 region: CASSEVGLDTEAFF. For the CDR3, the DNA is TGTGCCAGCAGTGAAGTCGGGTTGGACACTGAAGCTTTCTTT.

The chain joins TRBV6-2 or TRBV6-3 to TRBJ2-2, with D unresolved. V lost 6 bases and J lost 5, with 4 bases in between. The CDR3 contains 11 residues. Germline CDR1 reads MNHEY; CDR2 reads SVGEGT. CDR3 sequence: CASRYTGELFF. The DNA for the CDR3 is TGTGCCAGCAGGTATACCGGGGAGCTGTTTTTT.

This clonotype ranks as medium-sized. The chain combines TRBV6-2 or TRBV6-3 with TRBJ2-7; no firm D call. The CDR3 contains 11 residues. CDR1 and CDR2 (germline): MNHEY, SVGEGT. Trimming removed 6 bases at V and 1 base at J, with 4 bases between. The CDR3 DNA is TGTGCCAGCAGCACTTCCTACGAGCAGTACTTC. It yields the protein CASSTSYEQYF.

Ten or more counts support this clonotype. This chain connects TRBV28 to TRBJ2-7; 8 bases are shared with TRBD1. The germline V gene has CDR1 MDHEN and CDR2 SYDVKM. With V trimmed by 2 bases and J by 5 bases, 11 bases remained unmatched. The CDR3 has 16 residues. CDR3 in amino acids: CASSLGSYGQGNEQYF. DNA of the CDR3: TGTGCCAGCAGTTTAGGCAGCTACGGACAGGGCAACGAGCAGTACTTC.

The chain links TRBV12-3 or TRBV12-4 to TRBJ2-1; no definite D call. V lost 5 bases and J lost 0, with 11 bases in between. The CDR3 is 15 residues long. The CDR3 DNA follows: TGTGCCAGCAGTCCCAGAGATAGCTCCTACAATGAGCAGTTCTTC. Its translation is CASSPRDSSYNEQFF.

This clonotype was seen only a few times. This chain links TRBV13 with TRBJ2-7; 12 bases align to TRBD1. Germline lookup yields CDR1 PRHDT and CDR2 FYEKMQ (reference sequence). V dropped 5 bases and J dropped 2; count of bases not matched to a gene: 4. CDR3 size: 15 residues. CDR3 sequence (DNA): TGTGCCAGCAGCCACGGGACAGGGGGCGCCTACGAGCAGTACTTC. Translating it yields CASSHGTGGAYEQYF. The entire variable domain, with the rest obtained from reference TRBV13 and TRBJ2-7, is as follows: AAGVIQSPRHLIKEKRETATLKCYPIPRHDTVYWYQQGPGQDPQFLISFYEKMQSDKGSIPDRFSAQQFSDYHSELNMSSLELGDSALYFCASSHGTGGAYEQYFGPGTRLTVT.

In its sample, this clonotype is medium-sized (0.01 to 0.1%). This chain uses TRBV27 with TRBJ1-5, with no clear D. The CDR3 totals 13 residues. In germline, CDR1 is MNHEY, CDR2 SMNVEV (reference sequence). The germline V and J ends were trimmed by 4 bases and 5 bases, with 9 bases remaining between them. The CDR3 DNA is TGTGCCAGCAGTTCCTGGGTCGATCAGCCCCAGCATTTT. Residues: CASSSWVDQPQHF.

This clonotype occurred many times. The chain joins TRBV29-1 to TRBJ2-1; perhaps TRBD1 as D (6 bases). The germline gives CDR1 SQVTM, CDR2 ANQGSEA. This CDR3 has 12 residues. The V gene lost 6 bases and the J gene lost 7 bases, with 13 bases spanning the gap. CDR3 DNA sequence: TGCAGCGTGTCCGGGACATTTAATGAGCAGTTCTTC. It is translated as CSVSGTFNEQFF.

This clonotype has a count of ten or more. The genes are TRBV7-9 and TRBJ2-7, with TRBD2 matching over 8 bases. The CDR3 covers 15 residues. Germline V gives CDR1 SEHNR, CDR2 FQNEAQ (reference sequence). V lost 3 bases to trimming and J lost 3 bases; unmatched junction nucleotides: 7. The CDR3: CASSFLGSGGYEQYF. CDR3 DNA: TGTGCCAGCAGCTTTCTAGGGAGCGGGGGCTACGAGCAGTACTTC.

Details on this clonotype: A read error may explain this, as a much larger clone is one base away. The chain links TRBV28 to TRBJ2-2; TRBD2 agrees at 13 bases. Germline V gene sequence: CDR1 MDHEN, CDR2 SYDVKM. With V trimmed by 3 bases and J by 4 bases, 11 bases remained unmatched. This CDR3 spans 19 amino acids. The CDR3 nucleotides read TGTGCCAGCAGTTTTGAACTAGCGGGAGGGTCGGATAGCACCGGGGAGCTGTTTTTT. Translation gives CASSFELAGGSDSTGELFF.

Regarding this clonotype: Mismatch with germline at one junction end may stem from a read error. The gene calls are TRBV9 and TRBJ1-4; possibly TRBD1 for D (5 bases). CDR3 length equals 13 residues. Germline-derived CDR1 and CDR2 are SGDLS and YYNGEE. In nucleotides, the CDR3 is TGTGCCAGCAACGGGGGGGGTAATGAAAAACAGTTTTTT. The encoded protein is CASNGGGNEKQFF. The full variable domain, in which reference TRBV9 and TRBJ1-4 provide the parts outside the CDR3, is DSGVTQTPKHLITATGQRVTLRCSPRSGDLSVYWYQQSLDQGLQFLIQYYNGEERAKGNILERFSAQQFPDLHSELNLSSLELGDSALYFCASNGGGNEKQFFGSGTQLSVL.

This chain connects TRBV4-1 to TRBJ2-7; TRBD1 might be the D (5 bases). The ends were cut back, 0 bases at V and 3 bases at J, with 12 bases in the middle. Germline V lookup: CDR1 MGHRA, CDR2 YSYEKL. The CDR3 extends over 15 amino acids. The CDR3 nucleotides are TGCGCCAGCAGCCAAGACTGGACAATAGTCTACGAGCAGTACTTC. The encoded protein is CASSQDWTIVYEQYF.

This clonotype occurred many times. The rearrangement links TRBV4-1 to TRBJ2-7; no clear D gene. Deletions cut 0 bases from V and 7 bases from J, with 7 bases between. CDR3 length: 12 amino acids. Germline V gene sequence: CDR1 MGHRA, CDR2 YSYEKL. CDR3 amino acids: CASSQDLREQYF. DNA for the CDR3: TGCGCCAGCAGCCAAGATCTGCGGGAGCAGTACTTC.

By its share, this clonotype is medium-sized. The chain joins TRBV4-2 to TRBJ2-3, with 12 bases matching TRBD2. J gave up 2 bases and V 0 bases, and 15 bases lay outside the gene matches. The germline V gene has CDR1 LGHNA and CDR2 YNFKEQ. The CDR3 sequence is 21 residues long. The CDR3 protein is CASSQESLAGGPRGATDTQYF. CDR3 DNA sequence: TGTGCCAGCAGCCAAGAGTCACTAGCGGGAGGCCCCCGAGGAGCCACAGATACGCAGTATTTT.

About this clonotype itself: The junction and the germline gene differ at one end; a read error may be behind it. The chain joins TRBV13 to TRBJ2-1; D is possibly TRBD2 (6 bases). The CDR3 spans 13 residues. From germline, CDR1 is PRHDT and CDR2 FYEKMQ (reference sequence). Here the CDR3 reads CACSPLRGNEQFF. The CDR3 nucleotides are TGTGCCTGCAGCCCTTTGCGGGGAAATGAGCAGTTCTTC.

There are many counts of this clonotype. This chain connects TRBV7-6 to TRBJ2-7; D is perhaps TRBD1 or TRBD2 (6 bases each). Germline V CDR1 and CDR2: SGHVS, FNYEAQ. This CDR3 has 16 residues. The V gene lost 2 bases and the J gene lost 0 bases, with 14 bases spanning the gap. CDR3 region: CASSLRGLDSSYEQYF. CDR3 nucleotides: TGTGCCAGCAGCTTACGGGGGCTGGACAGCTCCTACGAGCAGTACTTC.

This clonotype has ten or more counts. The rearrangement links TRBV6-2 or TRBV6-3 to TRBJ2-1; D uncertain. The length of the CDR3 is 12 residues. Germline CDR1 is MNHEY and CDR2 is SVGEGT. V was pared by 5 bases and J by 5 bases, with 7 bases between. The CDR3 sequence is CASSIGNNEQFF. DNA of the CDR3: TGTGCCAGCAGTATAGGGAACAATGAGCAGTTCTTC.

This clonotype was seen a handful of times. J is TRBJ2-1 and V is TRBV19; 8 nucleotides line up with TRBD2. J gave up 2 bases and V 9 bases, and 9 bases lay outside the gene matches. Germline lookup yields CDR1 LNHDA and CDR2 SQIVND (reference sequence). CDR3 size: 15 residues. The CDR3 nucleotides read TGTGCCAGCCAGACTAGCGTGATCCCCTACAATGAGCAGTTCTTC. Translation: CASQTSVIPYNEQFF. The entire variable domain, with the rest obtained from reference TRBV19 and TRBJ2-1, is as follows: DGGITQSPKYLFRKEGQNVTLSCEQNLNHDAMYWYRQDPGQGLRLIYYSQIVNDFQKGDIAEGYSVSREKKESFPLTVTSAQKNPTAFYLCASQTSVIPYNEQFFGPGTRLTVL.

Of note for this clonotype: Likely a read error: the CDR3 ends without its conserved phenylalanine or tryptophan. The V gene is TRBV25-1, the J gene TRBJ1-1; D is possibly TRBD1 (6 bases). The CDR3 spans 15 residues. Trimming cost V 0 bases and J 3 bases, with 11 bases left between them. Germline CDR1 reads MGHDK; CDR2 reads SYGVNS. The CDR3 nucleotides read TGTGCCAGCAGTGAATACGAGGGGGTCGACACTGAAGCTTTCTTA. It translates to CASSEYEGVDTEAFL.

This clonotype was found many times. The V gene is TRBV5-6, the J gene TRBJ1-2; D perhaps matches TRBD1 (6 bases). Between the trimmed V and J ends, which lost 5 bases and 7 bases, there was a span of 21 bases. CDR1 and CDR2 (germline): SGHDT, YYEEEE. This CDR3 spans 15 amino acids. The CDR3 coding sequence is TGTGCCAGCAGACTTTGGGGGTCGGGGGGCTCTGGCTACACCTTC. Translated: CASRLWGSGGSGYTF.

This clonotype showed up many times. The gene calls are TRBV15 and TRBJ1-4, with no clear D. The CDR3 consists of 15 residues. V dropped 0 bases and J dropped 7 bases, with 12 bases sitting between them. From germline, CDR1 is LNHNV and CDR2 YYDKDF (reference sequence). CDR3 sequence (DNA): TGTGCCACCAGCAGAGATCGGTCCCGTGGTGAAAAACTGTTTTTT. This sequence encodes CATSRDRSRGEKLFF.

This clonotype was observed many times. The J gene is TRBJ2-6, the V gene TRBV6-5; D tentatively reads TRBD1 or TRBD2 (5 bases each). Germline CDR1 is MNHEY and CDR2 is SVGAGI. The CDR3 has 17 amino acids. V gave up 0 bases and J gave up 0 bases, with 9 bases separating them. The CDR3 sequence is CASSYSGRVSGANVLTF. CDR3 in DNA: TGTGCCAGCAGTTACTCGGGGCGGGTCTCTGGGGCCAACGTCCTGACTTTC.